Listed below are T cell receptor beta chains from one sample, sequenced in a study of T cells after yellow fever vaccination. Using its own MiXCR run on the 5' RACE reads, TCRdb lists one record per CDR3 protein. The data contain a few hundred thousand distinct CDR3 sequences, roughly 6.8% of them seen just once; the ten biggest clones take up 15% to 20%. The sequencing used PBMCs, collected approximately 40 days after the first yellow fever vaccination. The receptors derive from a man between 18 and 29 years old who received the YFV17D yellow fever vaccine. Each CDR3 is given with its conserved first and last residue. The order of the fields is clone size, V gene, J gene, D gene, CDR3 protein, CDR3 DNA. A D gene is named only where the DNA matches it firmly. Size values are once, few and many counts, or a class for expanded clones, and some rows have none.

clone size: .
V gene: TRBV10-3
J gene: TRBJ1-5
D gene: .
CDR3 protein: CAISEQLPQYSNQPQHF
CDR3 DNA: TGTGCCATCAGTGAACAGTTGCCACAATATAGCAATCAGCCCCAGCATTTT

clone size: few
V gene: TRBV5-5
J gene: TRBJ2-5
D gene: .
CDR3 protein: CASSLEWGSETQYF
CDR3 DNA: TGTGCCAGCAGCTTGGAGTGGGGGTCAGAGACCCAGTACTTC

clone size: .
V gene: TRBV12-3/TRBV12-4
J gene: TRBJ1-2
D gene: .
CDR3 protein: CASSPGVGGYTF
CDR3 DNA: TGTGCCAGCAGCCCGGGGGTGGGTGGCTACACCTTC

clone size: few
V gene: TRBV5-6
J gene: TRBJ2-1
D gene: .
CDR3 protein: CASSTKHSYNEQFF
CDR3 DNA: TGTGCCAGCAGCACTAAACACTCCTACAATGAGCAGTTCTTC

clone size: .
V gene: TRBV28
J gene: TRBJ2-2
D gene: .
CDR3 protein: CASSPRNWRNTGELFF
CDR3 DNA: TGTGCCAGCAGCCCAAGAAATTGGAGAAACACCGGGGAGCTGTTTTTT

clone size: .
V gene: TRBV10-3
J gene: TRBJ1-2
D gene: TRBD1
CDR3 protein: CAIKPTGNGYYGYTF
CDR3 DNA: TGTGCCATCAAGCCGACAGGGAACGGATACTATGGCTACACCTTC

clone size: .
V gene: TRBV5-1
J gene: TRBJ1-2
D gene: .
CDR3 protein: CVSSLDDRNYGYTF
CDR3 DNA: TGCGTCAGCAGCTTGGATGACAGGAACTATGGCTACACCTTC

clone size: few
V gene: TRBV3-1
J gene: TRBJ2-5
D gene: .
CDR3 protein: CASSQARRGETQYF
CDR3 DNA: TGTGCCAGCAGCCAAGCCCGAAGGGGAGAGACCCAGTACTTC

clone size: many
V gene: TRBV18
J gene: TRBJ2-1
D gene: TRBD2
CDR3 protein: CASSPARGTGGLEQFF
CDR3 DNA: TGTGCCAGCTCACCAGCTCGCGGTACGGGGGGACTTGAGCAGTTCTTC

clone size: few
V gene: TRBV4-3
J gene: TRBJ2-3
D gene: .
CDR3 protein: CASSPRSWVTDTQYF
CDR3 DNA: TGCGCCAGCAGCCCCCGGTCCTGGGTCACAGATACGCAGTATTTT

clone size: few
V gene: TRBV28
J gene: TRBJ2-3
D gene: .
CDR3 protein: CASSAHWSSVPDTQYF
CDR3 DNA: TGTGCCAGCAGTGCTCACTGGTCGTCTGTGCCAGATACGCAGTATTTT

clone size: few
V gene: TRBV4-1
J gene: TRBJ2-7
D gene: TRBD1
CDR3 protein: CASSQLPGQGEHEQYF
CDR3 DNA: TGCGCCAGCAGCCAGCTACCGGGACAGGGTGAACACGAGCAGTACTTC

clone size: few
V gene: TRBV9
J gene: TRBJ2-5
D gene: .
CDR3 protein: CASSASSEETQYF
CDR3 DNA: TGTGCCAGCAGCGCCTCCAGCGAAGAGACCCAGTACTTC

clone size: many
V gene: TRBV7-2
J gene: TRBJ2-3
D gene: .
CDR3 protein: CASSLGLDTQYF
CDR3 DNA: TGTGCCAGCAGCTTGGGTCTGGATACGCAGTATTTT

clone size: few
V gene: TRBV4-3
J gene: TRBJ2-1
D gene: .
CDR3 protein: CASSHRLSYNEQFF
CDR3 DNA: TGCGCCAGCAGCCATCGCCTCTCCTACAATGAGCAGTTCTTC

clone size: many
V gene: TRBV6-5
J gene: TRBJ1-1
D gene: .
CDR3 protein: CASSLPGGGQEAFF
CDR3 DNA: TGTGCCAGCAGTCTCCCGGGTGGCGGACAGGAAGCTTTCTTT

clone size: few
V gene: TRBV20-1
J gene: TRBJ2-5
D gene: .
CDR3 protein: CSAKGQQETQYF
CDR3 DNA: TGCAGTGCCAAAGGACAGCAAGAGACCCAGTACTTC

clone size: many
V gene: TRBV4-3
J gene: TRBJ1-2
D gene: .
CDR3 protein: CASSHTGGFNYGYTF
CDR3 DNA: TGCGCCAGCAGCCACACCGGGGGGTTTAACTATGGCTACACCTTC

clone size: .
V gene: TRBV20-1
J gene: TRBJ1-6
D gene: .
CDR3 protein: CSAREKGRGYNSPLHF
CDR3 DNA: TGCAGTGCTAGAGAGAAGGGACGGGGCTATAATTCACCCCTCCACTTT

clone size: .
V gene: TRBV5-1
J gene: TRBJ1-1
D gene: .
CDR3 protein: CASGVSLGGEAFF
CDR3 DNA: TGCGCCAGCGGAGTGTCACTGGGAGGTGAAGCTTTCTTT

clone size: few
V gene: TRBV19
J gene: TRBJ1-2
D gene: TRBD1
CDR3 protein: CASSTFDRDFGYTF
CDR3 DNA: TGTGCCAGTAGTACGTTCGACAGGGATTTTGGCTACACCTTC

clone size: many
V gene: TRBV7-2
J gene: TRBJ1-2
D gene: .
CDR3 protein: CASSLDSLYYGYTF
CDR3 DNA: TGTGCCAGCAGCTTAGACAGTTTGTACTATGGCTACACCTTC

clone size: few
V gene: TRBV5-1
J gene: TRBJ2-2
D gene: TRBD2
CDR3 protein: CASSSLAGTFNTGELFF
CDR3 DNA: TGCGCCAGCAGCTCTTTAGCGGGGACCTTCAACACCGGGGAGCTGTTTTTT

clone size: .
V gene: TRBV6-5
J gene: TRBJ2-1
D gene: .
CDR3 protein: CATQGGTYEQFF
CDR3 DNA: TGTGCCACCCAGGGTGGGACTTATGAGCAGTTCTTC

clone size: many
V gene: TRBV2
J gene: TRBJ2-1
D gene: TRBD2
CDR3 protein: CASSQRVAGGKDNEQFF
CDR3 DNA: TGTGCCAGCAGCCAGCGAGTAGCGGGGGGTAAAGACAATGAGCAGTTCTTC

clone size: few
V gene: TRBV25-1
J gene: TRBJ1-2
D gene: TRBD1
CDR3 protein: CASSDTGDRGYTF
CDR3 DNA: TGTGCCAGCAGTGATACAGGGGATCGGGGCTACACCTTC

clone size: .
V gene: TRBV4-1
J gene: TRBJ1-5
D gene: TRBD1
CDR3 protein: CASSQTGQGHQPQHF
CDR3 DNA: TGCGCCAGCAGCCAGACGGGACAGGGCCATCAGCCCCAGCATTTT

clone size: .
V gene: TRBV7-3
J gene: TRBJ1-1
D gene: .
CDR3 protein: CASSLGEFTEAFF
CDR3 DNA: TGTGCCAGCAGCTTAGGGGAGTTCACTGAAGCTTTCTTT

clone size: .
V gene: TRBV2
J gene: TRBJ2-1
D gene: TRBD1
CDR3 protein: CATRPGQGAANEQFF
CDR3 DNA: TGTGCCACGCGGCCGGGACAGGGGGCGGCGAATGAGCAGTTCTTC

clone size: .
V gene: TRBV3-1
J gene: TRBJ1-1
D gene: .
CDR3 protein: CASSRLSITEAFF
CDR3 DNA: TGTGCCAGCAGCCGACTCTCTATCACTGAAGCTTTCTTT

clone size: .
V gene: TRBV5-1
J gene: TRBJ2-3
D gene: .
CDR3 protein: CASSLDSPDTQYF
CDR3 DNA: TGCGCCAGCAGCTTGGATTCCCCAGATACGCAGTATTTT

clone size: many
V gene: TRBV4-3
J gene: TRBJ2-1
D gene: .
CDR3 protein: CASSQVFVGRNEQFF
CDR3 DNA: TGCGCCAGCAGCCAAGTTTTCGTGGGGAGGAATGAGCAGTTCTTC

clone size: many
V gene: TRBV20-1
J gene: TRBJ2-5
D gene: .
CDR3 protein: CSARGPGQQETQYF
CDR3 DNA: TGCAGTGCTAGAGGTCCTGGTCAGCAAGAGACCCAGTACTTC

clone size: many
V gene: TRBV7-9
J gene: TRBJ1-2
D gene: TRBD1
CDR3 protein: CASSFGRGGAYGYTF
CDR3 DNA: TGTGCCAGCAGCTTTGGGAGAGGGGGCGCTTATGGCTACACCTTC

clone size: .
V gene: TRBV27
J gene: TRBJ2-5
D gene: .
CDR3 protein: CASSLGRGGTQYF
CDR3 DNA: TGTGCCAGCAGTTTAGGCCGCGGCGGGACCCAGTACTTC

clone size: few
V gene: TRBV5-1
J gene: TRBJ1-5
D gene: .
CDR3 protein: CASSLFPYSNQPQHF
CDR3 DNA: TGCGCCAGCAGCTTGTTTCCGTATAGCAATCAGCCCCAGCATTTT

clone size: .
V gene: TRBV6-1
J gene: TRBJ2-5
D gene: TRBD1
CDR3 protein: CATRQGRGQETQYF
CDR3 DNA: TGTGCCACCAGACAGGGGCGGGGTCAAGAGACCCAGTACTTC

clone size: .
V gene: TRBV5-8
J gene: TRBJ2-7
D gene: .
CDR3 protein: CASSLVLGADEQYF
CDR3 DNA: TGTGCCAGCAGCTTGGTTCTGGGGGCCGACGAGCAGTACTTC

clone size: few
V gene: TRBV6-1
J gene: TRBJ1-1
D gene: .
CDR3 protein: CASTVRGDGTEAFF
CDR3 DNA: TGTGCCAGCACGGTGAGGGGGGACGGGACTGAAGCTTTCTTT

clone size: many
V gene: TRBV5-1
J gene: TRBJ1-1
D gene: .
CDR3 protein: CASSENTEAFF
CDR3 DNA: TGCGCCAGCAGTGAGAACACTGAAGCTTTCTTT

clone size: few
V gene: TRBV4-3
J gene: TRBJ1-4
D gene: TRBD1
CDR3 protein: CASSQDDRVNEKLFF
CDR3 DNA: TGCGCCAGCAGCCAAGATGACAGGGTTAATGAAAAACTGTTTTTT

clone size: few
V gene: TRBV9
J gene: TRBJ2-1
D gene: TRBD2
CDR3 protein: CASSVGVAGLFSYNEQFF
CDR3 DNA: TGTGCCAGCAGCGTAGGAGTAGCGGGGCTCTTCTCCTACAATGAGCAGTTCTTC

clone size: .
V gene: TRBV18
J gene: TRBJ1-1
D gene: .
CDR3 protein: CASSPLQAINTEAFF
CDR3 DNA: TGTGCCAGCTCACCACTCCAGGCGATTAACACTGAAGCTTTCTTT

clone size: few
V gene: TRBV5-1
J gene: TRBJ2-3
D gene: .
CDR3 protein: CASRRGSTSPVTDTQYF
CDR3 DNA: TGCGCCAGCAGGCGGGGTTCTACTAGCCCAGTCACAGATACGCAGTATTTT

clone size: .
V gene: TRBV20-1
J gene: TRBJ1-2
D gene: .
CDR3 protein: CSARDHGQGKYGYTF
CDR3 DNA: TGCAGTGCTAGAGATCACGGTCAGGGAAAGTATGGCTACACCTTC

clone size: .
V gene: TRBV5-1
J gene: TRBJ1-1
D gene: .
CDR3 protein: CASRGGTEAFF
CDR3 DNA: TGCGCCAGCAGGGGAGGCACTGAAGCTTTCTTT

clone size: few
V gene: TRBV6-5
J gene: TRBJ2-7
D gene: .
CDR3 protein: CASSWAGTDTKQYF
CDR3 DNA: TGTGCCAGCAGTTGGGCGGGGACAGATACGAAGCAGTACTTC

clone size: many
V gene: TRBV4-1
J gene: TRBJ1-1
D gene: .
CDR3 protein: CASRTVVRKAENTEAFF
CDR3 DNA: TGCGCCAGCAGGACCGTGGTCAGAAAGGCGGAGAACACTGAAGCTTTCTTT

clone size: .
V gene: TRBV5-6
J gene: TRBJ2-1
D gene: TRBD2
CDR3 protein: CASRSLAGDTYNEQFF
CDR3 DNA: TGTGCCAGCAGATCGTTAGCGGGGGACACCTACAATGAGCAGTTCTTC

clone size: .
V gene: TRBV20-1
J gene: TRBJ2-7
D gene: .
CDR3 protein: CSARGQSYEQYF
CDR3 DNA: TGCAGTGCTAGAGGGCAGTCCTACGAGCAGTACTTC

clone size: few
V gene: TRBV4-2
J gene: TRBJ2-1
D gene: TRBD2
CDR3 protein: CASSQGTSGVKNEQFF
CDR3 DNA: TGTGCCAGCAGCCAGGGGACTAGCGGGGTAAAGAATGAGCAGTTCTTC

clone size: .
V gene: TRBV19
J gene: TRBJ2-3
D gene: .
CDR3 protein: CASSITEVLGGDTQYF
CDR3 DNA: TGTGCCAGTAGTATAACGGAGGTGTTAGGTGGAGATACGCAGTATTTT

clone size: few
V gene: TRBV6-2/TRBV6-3
J gene: TRBJ1-1
D gene: .
CDR3 protein: CASSTGPRMNTEAFF
CDR3 DNA: TGTGCCAGCAGTACAGGGCCTCGAATGAACACTGAAGCTTTCTTT

clone size: many
V gene: TRBV5-1
J gene: TRBJ2-7
D gene: .
CDR3 protein: CASSDGSSSYEQYF
CDR3 DNA: TGCGCCAGCAGCGATGGCTCTAGCTCCTACGAGCAGTACTTC

clone size: few
V gene: TRBV12-3/TRBV12-4
J gene: TRBJ1-5
D gene: .
CDR3 protein: CASSLEMDQPQHF
CDR3 DNA: TGTGCCAGCAGTTTAGAAATGGATCAGCCCCAGCATTTT

clone size: few
V gene: TRBV6-1
J gene: TRBJ2-2
D gene: .
CDR3 protein: CASSEVLAETGELFF
CDR3 DNA: TGTGCCAGCAGTGAAGTCTTGGCGGAGACCGGGGAGCTGTTTTTT

clone size: .
V gene: TRBV5-1
J gene: TRBJ2-2
D gene: .
CDR3 protein: CASRRLEDTGELFF
CDR3 DNA: TGCGCCAGCAGACGACTAGAGGACACCGGGGAGCTGTTTTTT

clone size: many
V gene: TRBV5-6
J gene: TRBJ1-4
D gene: TRBD1
CDR3 protein: CASSLGQGYEKLFF
CDR3 DNA: TGTGCCAGCAGCCTGGGACAGGGGTACGAAAAACTGTTTTTT

clone size: many
V gene: TRBV12-3/TRBV12-4
J gene: TRBJ2-7
D gene: .
CDR3 protein: CASSPGSKTPASPYEQYF
CDR3 DNA: TGTGCCAGCAGTCCTGGCTCGAAAACCCCGGCCTCCCCCTACGAGCAGTACTTC

clone size: many
V gene: TRBV6-5
J gene: TRBJ2-1
D gene: .
CDR3 protein: CASSYSSPGRNEQFF
CDR3 DNA: TGTGCCAGCAGTTACTCGTCCCCAGGGCGCAATGAGCAGTTCTTC